Below are 24 T cell receptor beta chains sequenced from a single sample in a study of cytomegalovirus exposure and HLA in healthy donors. 60 Vbeta and 13 Jbeta primers were used in PCR. The repertoire was sequenced with immunoSEQ multiplex PCR; TCRdb's copy has only in-frame clones and lacks some. This table holds approximately 110,000 clones. The sample consisted of PBMCs. These receptors all come from a man in his late teens or twenties in good health and CMV-seronegative.

The CDR3: CASSQDLASGNTIYF. DNA for the CDR3: TGTGCCAGCAGCCAAGATCTGGCTTCTGGAAACACCATATATTTT. This chain links TRBV14 with TRBJ1-3; no reliable D call. CDR3 length equals 15 residues. CDR1 is SGHDN, CDR2 FVKESK, per germline. With 0 bases removed from V and 1 base from J, the gap between germline ends came to 7 bases.

The chain links TRBV9 to TRBJ2-4; the match to TRBD1 covers 8 bases. Germline CDR1 and CDR2: SGDLS and YYNGEE. CDR3 size: 16 residues. V shed 3 bases and J 9 bases; nucleotides not matched to a gene: 14. DNA of the CDR3: TGTGCCAGCAGCGCTAGTAGTGGACAGGGCAGAGGCATTCAGTACTTC. It encodes CASSASSGQGRGIQYF.

The V gene is TRBV7-9, the J gene TRBJ2-2; a possible D gene is TRBD2 (6 bases). The CDR3 spans 15 residues. V shed 4 bases and J shed 7 bases, with 16 bases lying between them. Germline CDR1 SEHNR, CDR2 FQNEAQ (reference sequence). CDR3 residues: CASSSWGERGGELFF. CDR3 bases: TGTGCCAGCAGCTCTTGGGGGGAGCGCGGCGGGGAGCTGTTTTTT.

The chain recombines TRBV28 with TRBJ1-3, with D maybe TRBD1 (5 bases). With 5 bases removed from V and 0 bases from J, the gap between germline ends came to 11 bases. The germline gives CDR1 MDHEN, CDR2 SYDVKM. The CDR3 totals 15 residues. Here the CDR3 reads CASSIGHFSGNTIYF. DNA for the CDR3: TGTGCCAGCAGTATAGGACATTTCTCTGGAAACACCATATATTTT.

The V and J genes are TRBV27 and TRBJ1-2; D gene unclear. Deletions cut 3 bases from V and 2 bases from J, with 7 bases between. The germline gives CDR1 MNHEY, CDR2 SMNVEV (reference sequence). This CDR3 is built from 13 residues. This chain's CDR3 is CASSFMANYGYTF. The DNA for the CDR3 is TGTGCCAGCAGTTTTATGGCAAACTATGGCTACACCTTC.

The rearrangement links TRBV7-8 to TRBJ1-2; unclear D gene. In germline, CDR1 is SGHVS, CDR2 FQNEAQ. The CDR3 length is 16 residues. The V gene lost 1 base and the J gene lost 4 bases, with 16 bases spanning the gap. The CDR3 sequence: CASSLERLTDLYGYTF. Written as DNA, the CDR3 is TGTGCCAGCAGCTTAGAGAGACTGACCGATCTCTATGGCTACACCTTC.

The chain employs TRBV28 and TRBJ2-3; 12 bases agree with TRBD1. The CDR3 is 17 residues long. V trimming: 4 bases; J trimming: 2 bases; junction bases outside the gene matches: 7. Germline lookup yields CDR1 MDHEN and CDR2 SYDVKM. In DNA, the CDR3 is TGTGCCAGCAGTTCCCGGGACAGGGGGCGGGTCACAGATACGCAGTATTTT. It codes for CASSSRDRGRVTDTQYF.

The rearrangement uses TRBV10-2 and TRBJ2-5, with TRBD1 as a possible D gene (5 bases). Germline assignment: CDR1 WSHSY and CDR2 SAAADI. The CDR3 totals 14 residues. V was shortened by 2 bases and J by 1 base, with 8 bases between the two germline ends. The CDR3 region is CASSEPQGQETQYF. The CDR3 DNA reads as TGCGCCAGCAGTGAGCCCCAGGGCCAAGAGACCCAGTACTTC.

The chain uses TRBV11-2 and TRBJ1-4; D is unclear. The CDR3 has 12 amino acids. From germline, CDR1 is SGHAT and CDR2 FQNNGV. V was clipped by 5 bases and J by 8 bases, with 9 bases between them. The CDR3 loop is CASSPRGEKLFF. For the CDR3, the DNA is TGTGCCAGCAGCCCTAGAGGGGAAAAACTGTTTTTT.

The chain couples TRBV19 to TRBJ2-5; 10 bases line up with TRBD2. The CDR3 loop spans 15 amino acids. CDR1 and CDR2 from the germline V gene are LNHDA and SQIVND (reference sequence). J gave up 3 bases and V 4 bases, and 5 bases lay outside the gene matches. CDR3 amino acids: CASSKSGGAEETQYF. In DNA, the CDR3 is TGTGCCAGTAGTAAGAGCGGGGGGGCCGAAGAGACCCAGTACTTC.

The chain couples TRBV13 to TRBJ2-3, with 7 positions matching TRBD1. The trim removed 4 bases at V and 2 bases at J, leaving 12 bases unmatched. There are 17 residues in the CDR3. Germline CDR1 is PRHDT and CDR2 is FYEKMQ (reference sequence). The chain's CDR3 is CASSSPSTGTTTDTQYF. The CDR3 coding sequence is TGTGCCAGCAGCTCCCCATCGACAGGGACCACCACAGATACGCAGTATTTT.

The gene calls are TRBV5-1 and TRBJ1-2, with TRBD1 as a possible D gene (6 bases). V shed 6 bases and J shed 8 bases, with 17 bases lying between them. The CDR3 has 13 amino acids. CDR1 is SGHRS, CDR2 YFSETQ, per germline. CDR3 sequence reads: CASKGGRDLGYTF. The CDR3 DNA is TGCGCCAGCAAGGGGGGGCGCGACTTGGGCTACACCTTC.

The chain links TRBV9 to TRBJ2-1, with D perhaps matching TRBD2 (6 bases). The V end lost 3 bases, the J end lost 10 bases, and 17 bases lay between the germline ends. Germline lookup yields CDR1 SGDLS and CDR2 YYNGEE. CDR3 length: 14 residues. The CDR3 is CASSAVGGGDEQFF. The DNA for the CDR3 is TGTGCCAGCAGCGCTGTGGGAGGAGGGGACGAGCAGTTCTTC. The whole variable domain, remainder taken from reference TRBV9 and TRBJ2-1, is DSGVTQTPKHLITATGQRVTLRCSPRSGDLSVYWYQQSLDQGLQFLIQYYNGEERAKGNILERFSAQQFPDLHSELNLSSLELGDSALYFCASSAVGGGDEQFFGPGTRLTVL.

CDR3: CASSLSRTSGQETQYF. CDR3 bases: TGTGCCAGCAGTTTATCAAGGACTAGCGGCCAAGAGACCCAGTACTTC. The chain joins TRBV27 to TRBJ2-5, with TRBD2 matching 10 bases. The junction had 2 bases not matched to a gene; V was cut back by 0 bases and J by 1 base. CDR3 length: 16 amino acids. CDR1 MNHEY and CDR2 SMNVEV come from the germline V gene (reference sequence).

This chain links TRBV10-3 with TRBJ2-7, with 9 bases identical to TRBD1. The V gene end was trimmed by 0 bases and the J gene end by 10 bases; junction bases not matched to a gene: 1. The CDR3 spans 12 residues. Germline CDR1 reads ENHRY; CDR2 reads SYGVKD. This CDR3 is CAISESDRGQYF. Here the CDR3 DNA reads TGTGCCATCAGTGAGTCGGACAGGGGCCAGTACTTC.

The rearrangement uses TRBV19 and TRBJ1-1, with TRBD1 matching over 9 bases. This CDR3 has 14 residues. V shed 5 bases, J shed 6 bases, and the junction held 7 bases outside the gene matches. Germline V gene lookup returns CDR1 LNHDA and CDR2 SQIVND (reference sequence). In DNA form, the CDR3 reads TGTGCCAGTAGTTCCGGGACAGGGCAATCTGAAGCTTTCTTT. It specifies CASSSGTGQSEAFF. Together with reference TRBV19 and TRBJ1-1, the CDR3 gives the full variable domain: DGGITQSPKYLFRKEGQNVTLSCEQNLNHDAMYWYRQDPGQGLRLIYYSQIVNDFQKGDIAEGYSVSREKKESFPLTVTSAQKNPTAFYLCASSSGTGQSEAFFGQGTRLTVV.

The chain employs TRBV2 and TRBJ2-3; 8 nucleotides agree with TRBD1. The CDR3 extends over 13 amino acids. V trimming: 6 bases; J trimming: 4 bases; junction bases outside the gene matches: 3. Germline CDR1 and CDR2: SNHLY and FYNNEI. CDR3 coding DNA: TGTGCCAGCAGCGGGGGACAGGCAGATACGCAGTATTTT. Translation: CASSGGQADTQYF.

V usage is TRBV6-1 and J usage is TRBJ1-2, with D uncertain. The CDR3 runs 14 residues. V lost 2 bases, J lost 7 bases, and 14 bases lay in between. Per the germline V gene, CDR1 is MNHNS and CDR2 is SASEGT. The CDR3 is CASSEIVREGGYTF. CDR3 sequence (DNA): TGTGCCAGCAGTGAAATCGTTCGGGAGGGTGGCTACACCTTC.

The chain links TRBV11-2 to TRBJ2-1; 9 bases align to TRBD2. CDR3 size: 14 residues. Germline CDR1 reads SGHAT; CDR2 reads FQNNGV. The V gene end was trimmed by 2 bases and the J gene end by 8 bases; junction bases not matched to a gene: 4. Here the CDR3 reads CASSLSGGRDEQFF. The DNA of the CDR3 is TGTGCCAGCAGCTTAAGCGGGGGGAGGGATGAGCAGTTCTTC.

V usage is TRBV5-5 and J usage is TRBJ1-2; TRBD1 might be the D (6 bases). This CDR3 has 15 amino acids. V was pared by 0 bases and J by 1 base, with 10 bases between. Germline V gene lookup returns CDR1 SGHKS and CDR2 YYEKEE (reference sequence). For the CDR3, the DNA is TGTGCCAGCAGCTTGGTATCGGACAGTAACTATGGCTACACCTTC. Translation gives CASSLVSDSNYGYTF.

The rearrangement links TRBV30 to TRBJ2-7, with TRBD1 as a possible D gene (5 bases). The CDR3 has 14 amino acids. Trimming took 1 base from V and 3 from J, leaving 13 bases between them. Germline values: CDR1 GTSNPN, CDR2 SVGIG (reference sequence). DNA of the CDR3: TGTGCCTGGAGTGAGACAGTCAATCTCTACGAGCAGTACTTC. Its translation: CAWSETVNLYEQYF.

The rearrangement uses TRBV9 and TRBJ1-2; 8 bases fit TRBD1. Germline CDR1 is SGDLS and CDR2 is YYNGEE. This CDR3 spans 17 amino acids. Trimming cost V 2 bases and J 2 bases; bases outside gene matches: 11. CDR3 residues: CASSVGGQAGFNYGYTF. CDR3 bases: TGTGCCAGCAGCGTGGGGGGACAGGCTGGATTCAACTATGGCTACACCTTC.

The chain couples TRBV27 to TRBJ1-1, with D tentatively TRBD1 (5 bases). CDR1 is MNHEY, CDR2 SMNVEV, per germline (reference sequence). Deletions cut 0 bases from V and 9 bases from J, with 14 bases between. The CDR3 totals 14 residues. CDR3 bases: TGTGCCAGCAGTTTATCACCCACAGGCCTGCAAGCTTTCTTT. This sequence encodes CASSLSPTGLQAFF.

The chain is built from TRBV2 and TRBJ1-6; 9 positions agree with TRBD1. The V gene end was trimmed by 9 bases and the J gene end by 10 bases; junction bases not matched to a gene: 4. Germline V gene data show CDR1 as SNHLY and CDR2 as FYNNEI. The CDR3 length is 12 residues. The CDR3 is CARGQGGSPLHF. CDR3 nucleotide sequence: TGTGCCAGGGGACAGGGTGGATCACCCCTCCACTTT.